What follows describes a single T cell receptor (beta chain). The treatment is: randomized to nivolumab then ipilimumab (arm A) or the reverse (arm B). None of the patients previously received DNA-damaging chemotherapy. Sorted cells were live CD3+CD8+, lacking CD19 and CD56, from PBMCs. Germline trimming cut 10 bases from V and 0 bases from J; bases unmatched to any gene: 3. The CDR3 covers 13 residues. Germline V gives CDR1 SNHLY, CDR2 FYNNEI. The data are from a study of sequential checkpoint blockade in melanoma. Data came from immunoSEQ multiplex PCR; TCRdb stores just in-frame clones and leaves some out. The profile shows 15,000 to 20,000 clones, around 70% of them singletons.

Sequencing used CD8+ T cells sorted from blood (inferred from file names), obtained from a patient given nivolumab and ipilimumab in sequence. This TCR was recovered from a human donor with melanoma. This chain uses TRBV2 with TRBJ2-5; TRBD1 matches 9 bases. CDR3 protein: CANGQGYQETQYF. In DNA, the CDR3 is TGTGCCAATGGACAGGGGTACCAAGAGACCCAGTACTTC.